What follows are 19 T cell receptor beta chains derived from one specimen sequenced in a study of T-cell reconstitution after alpha-beta-depleted transplantation in children. The authors prepared the TCRbeta library with unique molecular identifiers. TCRdb recomputed calls from the PCR reads with MiXCR, one row per CDR3 protein. The table includes about 470,000 distinct CDR3 sequences, approximately 42% detected once. This specimen consisted of PBMCs, obtained before TCRalphabeta/CD19-depleted stem cell transplant. The receptors were sampled from a girl aged 2 to 10 with aplastic anemia, due to receive a stem cell transplant.

In DNA, the CDR3 is TGTGCCAGTAGTATTGGTTTAGCGGGAGTTTACAATGAGCAGTTCTTC. Translated: CASSIGLAGVYNEQFF. This chain joins TRBV19 and TRBJ2-1; 9 nucleotides agree with TRBD2. Germline lookup yields CDR1 LNHDA and CDR2 SQIVND (reference sequence). V was pared by 3 bases and J by 4 bases, with 7 bases of the junction left unmatched. The CDR3 contains 16 residues.

The chain combines TRBV20-1 with TRBJ2-7, with TRBD1 identical over 7 bases. The trim removed 5 bases at V and 2 bases at J, leaving 6 bases unmatched. The length of the CDR3 is 13 residues. Germline assignment: CDR1 DFQATT and CDR2 SNEGSKA (reference sequence). For the CDR3, the DNA is TGCAGTGCTTCTGACAGGGCGACCTACGAGCAGTACTTC. Encoded protein: CSASDRATYEQYF.

There are many counts of this clonotype. The chain couples TRBV3-1 to TRBJ1-1; a possible D gene is TRBD1 (6 bases). The CDR3 spans 15 residues. Germline V gene lookup returns CDR1 LGHDT and CDR2 YNNKEL (reference sequence). V lost 0 bases and J 6 bases, leaving 14 bases between the germline ends. CDR3 region: CASSQDLGAWAEAFF. In DNA, the CDR3 is TGTGCCAGCAGCCAAGATTTGGGGGCTTGGGCTGAAGCTTTCTTT.

The CDR3 is CASSSSMKETQYF. CDR3 sequence (DNA): TGTGCCAGCAGTTCTTCAATGAAAGAGACCCAGTACTTC. The V gene is TRBV28, the J gene TRBJ2-5, with D hard to call. CDR1 MDHEN and CDR2 SYDVKM come from the germline V gene. Trimming left V 4 bases short and J 3 bases short, with 9 bases between. The CDR3 extends over 13 amino acids.

At least ten counts were recorded for this clonotype. The chain couples TRBV7-9 to TRBJ2-1; D ambiguous. Per germline, CDR1 SEHNR and CDR2 FQNEAQ (reference sequence). Trimming left V 0 bases short and J 7 bases short, with 13 bases between. The CDR3 is 15 residues long. This chain's CDR3 is CASSLATWSQNEQFF. In DNA, the CDR3 is TGTGCCAGCAGCTTAGCGACGTGGAGTCAGAATGAGCAGTTCTTC.

This clonotype turned up a few times. This chain links TRBV15 with TRBJ2-1; TRBD2 matches 7 bases. The germline gives CDR1 LNHNV, CDR2 YYDKDF (reference sequence). This CDR3 contains 16 residues. Trimming at V came to 0 bases and at J to 2 bases, leaving 4 bases not matched to a gene. CDR3: CATSREDAGAYNEQFF. The DNA of the CDR3 is TGTGCCACCAGCAGAGAGGATGCGGGAGCCTACAATGAGCAGTTCTTC.

The V gene is TRBV7-9, the J gene TRBJ1-2, with D possibly being TRBD1 (5 bases). The V end lost 11 bases, the J end lost 6 bases, and 19 bases lay between the germline ends. The CDR3 totals 13 residues. Germline-derived CDR1 and CDR2 are SEHNR and FQNEAQ (reference sequence). CDR3 coding DNA: TGTGCCTCCACTACGGGGGATTTGCATGGCTACACCTTC. This sequence encodes CASTTGDLHGYTF.

This clonotype has more than one count but fewer than ten. The rearrangement links TRBV6-2 or TRBV6-3 to TRBJ2-1; 7 bases agree with TRBD2. The germline V gene encodes CDR1 MNHEY and CDR2 SVGEGT. The CDR3 is 14 amino acids. V lost 5 bases and J lost 9; bases outside the gene matches: 10. This CDR3 reads CASSHRGVQGEQFF. CDR3 DNA sequence: TGTGCCAGCAGTCACCGGGGGGTACAAGGTGAGCAGTTCTTC.

The genes are TRBV4-3 and TRBJ2-2; a weak D match, TRBD2 (6 bases). The CDR3 loop spans 15 amino acids. The germline V gene has CDR1 LGHNA and CDR2 YSLEER. The V end was cut by 1 base, the J end by 4 bases, with 10 bases between. The CDR3 region is CASSQGTTITGELFF. In DNA form, the CDR3 reads TGCGCCAGCAGCCAAGGGACTACAATCACCGGGGAGCTGTTTTTT.

The chain recombines TRBV7-6 with TRBJ1-1; D is ambiguous. Per the germline V gene, CDR1 is SGHVS and CDR2 is FNYEAQ. The ends were cut back, 6 bases at V and 1 base at J, with 15 bases in the middle. The CDR3 has 15 residues. The CDR3 is CASSPGGGPNTEAFF. DNA of the CDR3: TGTGCCAGCAGTCCCGGAGGAGGACCGAACACTGAAGCTTTCTTT.

This clonotype has just one count. The chain joins TRBV12-3 or TRBV12-4 to TRBJ2-7; D is uncertain. CDR3 length: 11 amino acids. The germline V and J ends were trimmed by 4 bases and 9 bases, with 10 bases remaining between them. The CDR3 reads CASSSKAAQYF. DNA of the CDR3: TGTGCCAGCAGTTCGAAGGCCGCGCAGTACTTC.

This clonotype was counted a few times. This chain joins TRBV7-8 and TRBJ2-7; weak D call: TRBD1 (5 bases). The V gene's germline CDR1 is SGHVS and CDR2 FQNEAQ. The CDR3 is 14 residues long. V dropped 3 bases and J dropped 2 bases, with 11 bases sitting between them. CDR3 sequence (DNA): TGTGCCAGCAGCTTTCAGGGTATAACCTACGAGCAGTACTTC. Residues: CASSFQGITYEQYF.

This clonotype came up many times. J is TRBJ2-7 and V is TRBV5-1, with D perhaps TRBD1 or TRBD2 (5 bases each). The CDR3 runs to 13 residues. V was pared by 2 bases and J by 6 bases, with 12 bases between. Germline CDR1 SGHRS, CDR2 YFSETQ. CDR3 sequence: CASSFSAGSEQYF. CDR3 coding DNA: TGCGCCAGCAGCTTCTCGGCAGGGAGCGAGCAGTACTTC.

V usage is TRBV6-1 and J usage is TRBJ2-7; 10 positions agree with TRBD2. From germline, CDR1 is MNHNS and CDR2 SASEGT. This CDR3 is 15 amino acids long. V shed 6 bases, J shed 3 bases, and the junction held 8 bases outside the gene matches. The CDR3 bases are TGTGCCAGCAGGGCTTGGACTAGCGGATACTACGAGCAGTACTTC. This gives the protein CASRAWTSGYYEQYF.

In regard to this clonotype: A much larger clone lies a single base off, so this may be a read error. The chain joins TRBV12-3 or TRBV12-4 to TRBJ2-7; TRBD1 might be the D (8 bases). The CDR3 is 15 residues long. Trimming took 4 bases from V and 5 from J, leaving 18 bases between them. This CDR3 reads CASSSKQGGPHEQYF. The CDR3 DNA reads as TGTGCCAGCAGTTCAAAACAGGGGGGGCCCCACGAGCAGTACTTC.

The chain uses TRBV5-1 and TRBJ2-2; 14 nucleotides align to TRBD2. Germline V CDR1 and CDR2: SGHRS, YFSETQ. The CDR3 totals 18 residues. V trimming: 3 bases; J trimming: 5 bases; junction bases outside the gene matches: 9. CDR3 loop: CASSSKGLAGVSTGELFF. The CDR3 nucleotides are TGCGCCAGCAGCTCGAAGGGACTAGCGGGAGTGAGTACCGGGGAGCTGTTTTTT.

The chain couples TRBV3-1 to TRBJ2-7; TRBD1 or TRBD2 may be the D gene (5 bases each). V shed 0 bases and J shed 3 bases, with 6 bases lying between them. The germline gives CDR1 LGHDT, CDR2 YNNKEL (reference sequence). There are 13 residues in the CDR3. CDR3 amino acids: CASSQERGYEQYF. The CDR3 DNA is TGTGCCAGCAGCCAAGAGAGGGGCTACGAGCAGTACTTC.

This chain's CDR3 is CASSPDRPAYEQYF. DNA for the CDR3: TGTGCCAGCAGCCCGGACAGGCCCGCCTACGAGCAGTACTTC. The chain employs TRBV7-2 and TRBJ2-7; 7 bases line up with TRBD1. Germline V gives CDR1 SGHTA, CDR2 FQGNSA. The CDR3 extends over 14 amino acids. With V trimmed by 5 bases and J by 2 bases, 6 bases remained unmatched.

This clonotype was seen ten or more times. The chain uses TRBV5-1 and TRBJ2-3, with D hard to call. The CDR3 consists of 15 residues. V lost 1 base and J 6 bases, leaving 15 bases between the germline ends. Germline V gives CDR1 SGHRS, CDR2 YFSETQ. The CDR3 reads CASSLSSLVGDTQYF. In DNA form, the CDR3 reads TGCGCCAGCAGCTTGTCCTCCTTAGTCGGGGATACGCAGTATTTT.